One and the same sample provided the 22 T cell receptor beta chains below, sequenced in a study of brain T cells in children with intractable seizures. Data came from immunoSEQ multiplex PCR; TCRdb stores just in-frame clones and leaves some out. The sample lists 80,000 or so clones, about 90% seen once, with 24% in the top ten. The sequencing used peripheral blood, collected at surgery. The receptors originated from a girl between 2 and 10 years old with Rasmussen encephalitis and intractable seizures.

This clone has only a few counts. The rearrangement joins TRBV7-9 to TRBJ1-2; D remains ambiguous. Germline values: CDR1 SEHNR, CDR2 FQNEAQ (reference sequence). The CDR3 runs 11 residues. V shed 5 bases and J shed 8 bases, with 9 bases lying between them. The CDR3 DNA reads TGTGCCAGCAGCCCCCTTAGAGGCTACACCTTC. Protein sequence: CASSPLRGYTF.

The rearrangement joins TRBV6-5 to TRBJ2-7; D perhaps matches TRBD2 (6 bases). Trimming removed 6 bases at V and 6 bases at J, with 12 bases between. CDR3 size: 12 residues. Germline values: CDR1 MNHEY, CDR2 SVGAGI. CDR3 bases: TGTGCCAGCAGGGCTAGCGTCTCCGAGCAGTACTTC. Translated, it gives CASRASVSEQYF.

A single count supports this clone. V usage is TRBV30 and J usage is TRBJ2-2; the match to TRBD1 covers 7 bases. The germline V gene encodes CDR1 GTSNPN and CDR2 SVGIG (reference sequence). Trimming took 1 base from V and 6 from J; bases not matched to a gene: 2. The CDR3 totals 13 residues. The CDR3 reads CAWSGTGAGELFF. The CDR3, as DNA: TGTGCCTGGAGTGGAACAGGGGCCGGGGAGCTGTTTTTT. Together with reference TRBV30 and TRBJ2-2, the CDR3 gives the full variable domain: SQTIHQWPATLVQPVGSPLSLECTVEGTSNPNLYWYRQAAGRGLQLLFYSVGIGQISSEVPQNLSASRPQDRQFILSSKKLLLSDSGFYLCAWSGTGAGELFFGEGSRLTVL.

The chain combines TRBV15 with TRBJ1-3; D gene unclear. With 0 bases removed from V and 0 bases from J, the gap between germline ends came to 12 bases. This CDR3 comprises 17 residues. In germline, CDR1 is LNHNV, CDR2 YYDKDF (reference sequence). The CDR3 region is CATSRDFVPSSGNTIYF. The CDR3 DNA is TGTGCCACCAGCAGAGATTTTGTCCCGAGCTCTGGAAACACCATATATTTT.

The chain employs TRBV13 and TRBJ1-1, with 9 bases matching TRBD1. Trimming cost V 5 bases and J 6 bases; bases outside gene matches: 7. The germline CDR1 and CDR2 sequences are PRHDT and FYEKMQ (reference sequence). The CDR3 extends over 14 amino acids. CDR3 DNA sequence: TGTGCCAGCAGCGGCCGGACAGGGGTTGCTGAAGCTTTCTTT. Amino acids: CASSGRTGVAEAFF.

The CDR3 DNA is TGTGCCAGCAGTTTATGCGGGTGCGGTCCTCCGGGGGAGACCCAGTACTTC. Translation gives CASSLCGCGPPGETQYF. V is TRBV28 and J is TRBJ2-5, with a tentative D call TRBD2 (5 bases). V was trimmed by 0 bases and J by 5 bases, leaving 19 bases between them. The CDR3 contains 17 residues. Germline V CDR1 and CDR2: MDHEN, SYDVKM.

Only one count was recorded for this clone. The chain combines TRBV19 with TRBJ1-4, with 8 bases lining up with TRBD1. The CDR3 covers 15 residues. The ends lost 4 bases at V and 1 base at J; junction bases unmatched: 2. Germline CDR1 LNHDA, CDR2 SQIVND (reference sequence). CDR3 sequence (DNA): TGTGCCAGTAGTACAGGGGGCCGAACTAATGAAAAACTGTTTTTT. Amino acid sequence: CASSTGGRTNEKLFF.

The V and J genes are TRBV3-1 (or the pseudogene TRBV3-2) and TRBJ1-4; 9 nucleotides agree with TRBD1. The CDR3 spans 14 residues. J gave up 4 bases and V 3 bases, and 0 bases lay outside the gene matches. Germline loops: CDR1 LGHDT, CDR2 YNNKEL (reference sequence). The CDR3 protein is CASSQTGGNEKLFF. The CDR3 region has the DNA TGTGCCAGCAGCCAGACAGGGGGTAATGAAAAACTGTTTTTT.

The chain uses TRBV20-1 and TRBJ1-3, with D unresolved. Trimming removed 3 bases at V and 0 bases at J, with 9 bases between. The length of the CDR3 is 14 residues. The germline V gene encodes CDR1 DFQATT and CDR2 SNEGSKA (reference sequence). CDR3 sequence: CSASRAGSGNTIYF. Written as DNA, the CDR3 is TGCAGTGCTAGTAGGGCCGGCTCTGGAAACACCATATATTTT.

The DNA for the CDR3 is TGTGCCAGCAGCCCAGGACAGCATAGCAATCAGCCCCAGCATTTT. Protein: CASSPGQHSNQPQHF. The chain links TRBV5-5 to TRBJ1-5; a possible D gene is TRBD1 (6 bases). Looked up from germline, CDR1 is SGHKS and CDR2 is YYEKEE (reference sequence). V was shortened by 4 bases and J by 0 bases, with 11 bases between the two germline ends. The CDR3 sequence is 15 residues long.

The chain recombines TRBV27 with TRBJ1-6; a possible D gene is TRBD1 (5 bases). V was pared by 1 base and J by 8 bases, with 6 bases between. Per the germline V gene, CDR1 is MNHEY and CDR2 is SMNVEV (reference sequence). The CDR3 sequence is 13 residues long. As DNA, the CDR3 is TGTGCCAGCAGTTTATGGGGGGATTCACCCCTCCACTTT. It is translated as CASSLWGDSPLHF.

The chain recombines TRBV27 with TRBJ2-3; weak D call: TRBD1 (5 bases). The V gene lost 2 bases and the J gene lost 6 bases, with 15 bases spanning the gap. Germline V gene sequence: CDR1 MNHEY, CDR2 SMNVEV (reference sequence). This CDR3 is 15 amino acids long. The CDR3 coding sequence is TGTGCCAGCAGTTTAGGGGCGTGGATTGGGGATACGCAGTATTTT. It specifies CASSLGAWIGDTQYF.

The chain has TRBV5-5 and TRBJ2-7; D gene unclear. This CDR3 region has 13 residues. The germline CDR1 and CDR2 sequences are SGHKS and YYEKEE (reference sequence). The V end was cut by 0 bases, the J end by 2 bases, with 6 bases between. Here the CDR3 DNA reads TGTGCCAGCAGCTTGGGTCTCCCCTACGAGCAGTACTTC. This codes for CASSLGLPYEQYF.

The sample holds one count of this clone. V gene TRBV3-1 (or the pseudogene TRBV3-2) combines with J gene TRBJ1-3, with D possibly being TRBD1 (5 bases). V lost 0 bases and J 2 bases, leaving 8 bases between the germline ends. CDR3 length equals 15 residues. In germline, CDR1 is LGHDT, CDR2 YNNKEL (reference sequence). The CDR3 DNA reads TGTGCCAGCAGCCAAGATTCAGGGACTGGAAACACCATATATTTT. This translates into CASSQDSGTGNTIYF.

A single count supports this clone. J is TRBJ1-1 and V is TRBV14; 7 nucleotides agree with TRBD1. From germline, CDR1 is SGHDN and CDR2 FVKESK. This CDR3 is built from 15 residues. The junction had 4 bases not matched to a gene; V was cut back by 0 bases and J by 3 bases. The DNA of the CDR3 is TGTGCCAGCAGCCAAGAACAGGGGAGGTACACTGAAGCTTTCTTT. Protein: CASSQEQGRYTEAFF. Drawing the rest from reference TRBV14 and TRBJ1-1, the complete variable domain is EAGVTQFPSHSVIEKGQTVTLRCDPISGHDNLYWYRRVMGKEIKFLLHFVKESKQDESGMPNNRFLAERTGGTYSTLKVQPAELEDSGVYFCASSQEQGRYTEAFFGQGTRLTVV.

As concerns this clone: The same CDR3 arises from other DNA sequences in this sample as well. The genes are TRBV3-1 (or the pseudogene TRBV3-2) and TRBJ2-2; D gene ambiguous. CDR1 is LGHDT and CDR2 is YNNKEL in the germline V gene (reference sequence). The germline V and J ends were trimmed by 0 bases and 4 bases, with 6 bases remaining between them. This CDR3 has 14 amino acids. As DNA, the CDR3 is TGTGCCAGCAGCCAAGAACCCACCACCGGGGAGCTGTTTTTT. Its translation is CASSQEPTTGELFF.

This clone was seen once. The genes are TRBV30 and TRBJ2-7; perhaps TRBD1 as D (6 bases). Germline V gene data show CDR1 as GTSNPN and CDR2 as SVGIG (reference sequence). The V end lost 4 bases, the J end lost 5 bases, and 15 bases lay between the germline ends. The CDR3 totals 13 residues. The CDR3 loop reads CAWIETGSHEQYF. In nucleotides, the CDR3 is TGTGCCTGGATTGAAACAGGGTCCCACGAGCAGTACTTC.

This chain links TRBV21-1 with TRBJ2-2; TRBD1 is taken as the D call from the table, unchecked against the DNA. TRBV21-1 represents a pseudogene. This CDR3 contains 19 residues. CDR3 nucleotide sequence: TGTGCCAGCAGCAAAGGACTACATCCAGGGGCCCCGAACACCGGGGAGCTGTTTTTT. The encoded protein is CASSKGLHPGAPNTGELFF.

The rearrangement uses TRBV11-3 and TRBJ2-5, with TRBD1 matching over 7 bases. After removal of 5 bases from V and 1 base from J, the junction contained 7 bases not matched to a gene. Per the germline V gene, CDR1 is SGHNT and CDR2 is YENEEA. The CDR3 loop spans 15 amino acids. Here the CDR3 reads CASSMTGRVQETQYF. In DNA, the CDR3 is TGTGCCAGCAGCATGACAGGGCGTGTCCAAGAGACCCAGTACTTC.

This rearrangement joins TRBV15 to TRBJ2-1; D possibly corresponds to TRBD2 (6 bases). CDR1 LNHNV and CDR2 YYDKDF come from the germline V gene (reference sequence). V was pared by 3 bases and J by 7 bases, with 13 bases between. This CDR3 has 14 residues. The DNA of the CDR3 is TGTGCCACCAGCAGTGGCGGGGTAACGAATGAGCAGTTCTTC. It encodes CATSSGGVTNEQFF.

This chain uses TRBV18 with TRBJ1-4; possible D gene TRBD1, 6 bases. This CDR3 is 14 amino acids long. Germline-derived CDR1 and CDR2 are KGHSH and LQKENI. V shed 1 base and J shed 11 bases, with 14 bases lying between them. The CDR3 sequence: CASSPLGTIRKLFF. As DNA, the CDR3 is TGTGCCAGCTCACCACTCGGGACAATAAGGAAACTGTTTTTT.

This clone is a singleton in its sample. The CDR3 coding sequence is TGTGCCAGCTCCTGGGGGGCTAACACTGAAGCTTTCTTT. The encoded protein is CASSWGANTEAFF. The V gene is TRBV7-9, the J gene TRBJ1-1; D is perhaps TRBD1 (6 bases). Germline assignment: CDR1 SEHNR and CDR2 FQNEAQ (reference sequence). Trimming cost V 8 bases and J 2 bases, with 12 bases left between them. CDR3 size: 13 residues.